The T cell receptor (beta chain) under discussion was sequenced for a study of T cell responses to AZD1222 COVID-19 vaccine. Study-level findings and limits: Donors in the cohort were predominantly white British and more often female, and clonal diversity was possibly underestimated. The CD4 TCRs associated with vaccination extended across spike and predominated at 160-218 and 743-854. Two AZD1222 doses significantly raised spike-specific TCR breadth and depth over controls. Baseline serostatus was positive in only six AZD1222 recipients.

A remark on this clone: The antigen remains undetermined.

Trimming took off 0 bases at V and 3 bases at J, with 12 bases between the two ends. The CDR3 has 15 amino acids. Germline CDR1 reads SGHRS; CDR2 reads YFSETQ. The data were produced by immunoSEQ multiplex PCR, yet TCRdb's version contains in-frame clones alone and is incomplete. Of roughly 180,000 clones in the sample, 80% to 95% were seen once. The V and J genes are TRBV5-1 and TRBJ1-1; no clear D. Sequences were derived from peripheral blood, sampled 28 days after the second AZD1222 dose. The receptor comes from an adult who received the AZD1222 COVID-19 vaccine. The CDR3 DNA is TGCGCCAGCAGCTTGGACGAGGTGCCCCACACTGAAGCTTTCTTT. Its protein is CASSLDEVPHTEAFF.